The source of this T cell receptor (beta chain) is a study of monozygotic twins with inflammatory bowel disease. Using eight separate reactions per sample, the authors generated cDNA. Via template switching, UMIs carrying a 6-nucleotide sample barcode were introduced. TCRalpha and TCRbeta cDNA went through nested PCRs of approximately 16 and 10 cycles, two in total. TCRdb reprocessed the 5' RACE reads, with one entry per CDR3 protein and no DNA. This listing includes some 170,000 distinct CDR3 sequences. Germline assignment: CDR1 LGHNA and CDR2 YSLEER. The CDR3 loop spans 18 amino acids. Donors gave around 2.5 ml of blood apiece.

The TCR comes from a human donor with ulcerative colitis or Crohn's disease, or a healthy co-twin of an affected twin (not recorded which). The J gene is TRBJ2-7, the V gene TRBV4-3; the D call from TCRdb, TRBD1, cannot be confirmed without DNA. The sequenced material came from blood. The CDR3 loop is CASSQGVLGTGYLDEQYF.